The sequence of this TCR beta chain was determined in a study of blood T cells in healthy people across ages (dated by TCRdb to about 2015). Concerning the study at large: Template switching captured roughly one uniquely barcoded TCR beta cDNA molecule per two T cells in model experiments. Using deep sequencing normalized with unique cDNA molecular identifiers, the study measured how TCR beta repertoire diversity changes with age. The donors were divided into four age groups: young (average around 16 years), middle-aged (about 39), aged (around 67) and long-lived (about 90). To avoid experimental bias, donors of different ages were spread randomly across the sequencing lanes. The study analyzed two additional independent replicas of 1 million unique cDNA reads from the same blood draw for two donors, one aged 18 to 29 and one aged 80 or older.

Donors were roughly 40 systemically healthy Caucasian individuals from Russia aged roughly 6 to 95 years. Roughly 9.5 milliliters of peripheral blood were drawn from each donor into EDTA-treated Vacutainer tubes. PBMCs were isolated by Ficoll-Paque density-gradient centrifugation, with at least 7 million obtained per sample. Trizol reagent was used to extract total RNA from the PBMCs, yielding at least 5 micrograms per sample. For every donor, an aliquot of PBMCs went through flow cytometry to measure the percentages of naive CD45RAhigh/CD27high T cells. Receptors were amplified or captured by 5' RACE. Sequencing used an Illumina HiSeq 2500. A second PCR of roughly 6 to 11 cycles was performed with a sample-barcoded 5' primer and a J-beta primer mix. Each TCR beta cDNA molecule received a unique molecular identifier from a template-switch 5' adaptor carrying 12 random nucleotides. Each sample yielded at least 3 million CDR3-containing paired-end reads. First-strand cDNA was synthesized from all RNA with the Mint cDNA synthesis kit, primed by a TRBC-specific oligonucleotide. After uracil-DNA glycosylase treatment, a first 18-cycle PCR used universal primers M1SS and BC2_uni_R on all cDNA. As for how the authors treated the data: Each sample was normalized by randomly selecting 1 million high-quality reads, each carrying a distinct molecular identifier. Reads with shared molecular identifiers were discarded instead of being binned into consensus sequences. MiTCR, with a Q25 quality threshold and the strictest error-elimination algorithm, was used for CDR3 identification, clonotype clustering and error correction. Lower-bound total TCR beta diversity was estimated with a nonparametric unseen species model using Euler transformation. TCRdb took the public reads, trimmed them with fastp at Q25, ran MiXCR for clone calling and kept in-frame beta chains. Every entry covers one CDR3 protein and lists the most common genes and DNA from its rows. Clone size and V and J calls follow TCRdb, not the original study. The sample yields hundreds of thousands of distinct CDR3 sequences; about a fifth were counted once. The top ten clones comprise about 20% of the sample.

The CDR3 holds 14 amino acids from the cysteine to the phenylalanine. Here the CDR3 DNA is all that survives: 42 bases in frame from base 1. CDR1 and CDR2, per the germline V gene, are KGHSH and LQKENI. V lost 3 bases and J lost 1 base; the stretch between them is 7 bases long. Study-level results and caveats: Because profiling used bulk unsorted PBMCs, naive and antigen-experienced compartments could not be compared conclusively. Estimates of total diversity from one million sequenced T cells were regarded as lower bounds and underestimates. Observed TCR beta diversity per million T cells fell roughly linearly with age, and a significant reduction was already apparent by age approximately 40. Donor CMV infection status was unknown, potentially confounding age-related changes in expanded clonotypes. Compared with the aged group, more naive CD4+ T cells, fewer expanded clones and increased TCR diversity were shown by the long-lived group, suggesting age selection. Observed TCR beta diversity correlated strongly with the percentage of naive T cells measured by flow cytometry.

This clonotype has more than one count but fewer than ten. Its antigen remains undetermined. One base away there is no much larger clone; base qualities are not given. Sequenced: blood. Rearrangement joined TRBV18 to TRBJ2-4; a confident D gene designation cannot be given. This sequence was found in a man in his 70s in good health. Here the CDR3 is given as CASSPMGAKNIQYF. The DNA sequence follows: TGTGCCAGCTCACCTATGGGTGCCAAAAACATTCAGTACTTC.